The TCR beta chain described here comes from a study of OX40 agonist ivuxolimab in advanced cancers. General study findings and limits: Mean expanded clone counts were higher in CD8+ than CD4+ T cells. No determination was made of the antigen specificity of the expanded peripheral T cells. A proportion of nonresponders additionally exhibited low normalized T-cell clonal expansion.

This CDR3 has 16 residues. Per the germline V gene, CDR1 is MNHEY and CDR2 is SMNVEV (reference sequence). V lost 3 bases and J 3 bases, leaving 15 bases between the germline ends. In regard to this clone: The antigen remains undetermined.

TCRdb keeps only in-frame clones here, not all; method: immunoSEQ multiplex PCR. The sample has tens of thousands of clones, roughly 88% seen once. This chain connects TRBV27 to TRBJ2-1; the D is unclear. This sample comprised CD4+ or CD8+ T cells sorted from blood, obtained in a trial of the OX40 agonist ivuxolimab. The clonotype was recovered from an adult with an advanced solid tumor such as melanoma, head and neck, liver or kidney cancer. The CDR3 bases are TGTGCCAGCAGTTTGGTGTCAGCCTCCCACTACAATGAGCAGTTCTTC. Protein product: CASSLVSASHYNEQFF.